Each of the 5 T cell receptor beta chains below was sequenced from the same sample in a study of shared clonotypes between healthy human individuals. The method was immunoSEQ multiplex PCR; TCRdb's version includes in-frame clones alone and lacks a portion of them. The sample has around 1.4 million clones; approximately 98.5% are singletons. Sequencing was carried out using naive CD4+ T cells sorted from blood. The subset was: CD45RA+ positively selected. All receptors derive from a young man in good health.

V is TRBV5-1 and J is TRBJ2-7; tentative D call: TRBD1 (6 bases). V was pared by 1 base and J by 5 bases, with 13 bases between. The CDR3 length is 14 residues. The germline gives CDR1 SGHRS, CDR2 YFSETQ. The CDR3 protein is CASSLQQGSHEQYF. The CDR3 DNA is TGCGCCAGCAGCTTGCAACAGGGTTCCCACGAGCAGTACTTC.

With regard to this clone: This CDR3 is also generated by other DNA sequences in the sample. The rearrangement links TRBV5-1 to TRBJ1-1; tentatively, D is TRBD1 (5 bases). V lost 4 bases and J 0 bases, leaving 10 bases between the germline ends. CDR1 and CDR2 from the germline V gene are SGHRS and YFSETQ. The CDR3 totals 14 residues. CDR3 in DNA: TGCGCCAGCAGCGGGGGACTGATGAACACTGAAGCTTTCTTT. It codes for CASSGGLMNTEAFF.

The CDR3 DNA sequence: TGTGCCAGCAGTTCCCAAAGGGAGACAGATACGCAGTATTTT. Translating gives CASSSQRETDTQYF. The J gene is TRBJ2-3, the V gene TRBV27; weak D call: TRBD2 (5 bases). The CDR3 runs 14 residues. Looked up from germline, CDR1 is MNHEY and CDR2 is SMNVEV (reference sequence). V dropped 4 bases and J dropped 3 bases, with 11 bases sitting between them.

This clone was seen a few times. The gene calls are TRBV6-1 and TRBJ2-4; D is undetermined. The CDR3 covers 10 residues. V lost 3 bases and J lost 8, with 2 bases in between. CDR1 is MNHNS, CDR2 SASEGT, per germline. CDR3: CASSEDIQYF. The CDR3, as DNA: TGTGCCAGCAGTGAGGACATTCAGTACTTC.

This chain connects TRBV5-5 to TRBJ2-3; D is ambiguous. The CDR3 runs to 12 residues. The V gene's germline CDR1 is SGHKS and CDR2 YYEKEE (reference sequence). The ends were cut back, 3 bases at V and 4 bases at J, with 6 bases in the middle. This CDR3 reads CASSYRADTQYF. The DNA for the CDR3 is TGTGCCAGCAGCTATCGGGCAGATACGCAGTATTTT. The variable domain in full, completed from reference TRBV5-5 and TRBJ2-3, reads DAGVTQSPTHLIKTRGQQVTLRCSPISGHKSVSWYQQVLGQGPQFIFQYYEKEERGRGNFPDRFSARQFPNYSSELNVNALLLGDSALYLCASSYRADTQYFGPGTRLTVL.